What follows describes a single T cell receptor (beta chain). The sample is drawn from a study of blood T cell repertoires in COVID-19. At the level of the study: Sources were T cells, B-cell-depleted T cells, or PBMCs; the material itself was cDNA or gDNA.

Libraries were prepared by immunoSEQ multiplex PCR; TCRdb keeps only in-frame clonotypes and omits some of them. The data contain 70,000 to 95,000 clones, roughly 82% of them seen just once; the ten biggest clones take up roughly a fifth. This receptor was taken from a human donor in a cohort sampled during active COVID-19. The sample was peripheral blood.

The CDR3 bases are TGCAGCGTTGACACGGGGACTAGAGCGCAGGATACGCAGTATTTT. Translating it yields CSVDTGTRAQDTQYF. The gene calls are TRBV29-1 and TRBJ2-3; TRBD2 matches 8 bases. The junction had 11 bases not matched to a gene; V was cut back by 3 bases and J by 6 bases. The CDR3 runs to 15 residues. From germline, CDR1 is SQVTM and CDR2 ANQGSEA.